This is a list of T cell receptor beta chains from one sample in a study of CD8 T cells in Susac syndrome. From the immunoSEQ multiplex PCR reads, TCRdb called clonotypes with MiXCR, one entry per CDR3 protein. The sample includes 80,000 or so distinct CDR3 sequences, about 94% of them seen just once. Sequenced: CD8+ T cells from PBMCs. The receptors originated from a human donor in good health. Both conserved end residues are part of each CDR3. A D gene is named only where the DNA matches it firmly.

J gene | V gene | D gene | CDR3 protein
TRBJ1-1 | TRBV24-1 | - | CATSEKGRNTEAFF
TRBJ1-2 | TRBV12-3/TRBV12-4 | - | CASRPLWGRGYTF
TRBJ1-1 | TRBV20-1 | - | CSADPRDTEAFF
TRBJ1-1 | TRBV20-1 | - | CSARVDTEAFF
TRBJ2-3 | TRBV27 | TRBD2 | CASRPLAGRASDTQYF
TRBJ2-1 | TRBV9 | TRBD2 | CASSVRLAGVENEQFF
TRBJ2-3 | TRBV4-1 | - | CASSHTGLSTDTQYF
TRBJ1-2 | TRBV6-5 | - | CASSYSRGGTGGYTF
TRBJ2-5 | TRBV15 | - | CATSRVAADPAGAQYF
TRBJ1-5 | TRBV7-8 | - | CASSRGAAGSNQPQHF
TRBJ1-2 | TRBV25-1 | - | CASSGPSGAGGYTF
TRBJ2-1 | TRBV27 | TRBD2 | CASSRGTSGSYEQFF
TRBJ1-4 | TRBV20-1 | - | CGYPGPHF
TRBJ2-1 | TRBV28 | - | CATKPRGSSYNEQFF
TRBJ2-1 | TRBV6-5 | TRBD2 | CASSQWGGNYNEQFF
TRBJ2-7 | TRBV27 | - | CASSSDVSRGRLYEQYF
TRBJ2-1 | TRBV7-9 | - | CASRGEDNEQFF
TRBJ1-1 | TRBV6-1 | TRBD1 | CASSTPDRGPHTEAFF